This section outlines one T cell receptor beta chain sequence together with its context. Its antigen is unknown. No base-level quality is on record; no much larger clone is a single base apart. The germline V gene yields SGDLS for CDR1 and YYNGEE for CDR2. The CDR3 contains 16 residues, cysteine and phenylalanine counted. The kept DNA is CDR3 alone, 48 bases in frame from the first base. V is pared back by 0 bases and J by 0 bases, with 9 bases lying between the germline termini. Receptors were amplified or captured by the immunoSEQ multiplex PCR assay. Per the authors' processing: The Chao-Jaccard similarity index and the number of shared clonotypes were used to measure repertoire overlap between subsets. TCRdb obtained this table from immuneACCESS and retained in-frame rearrangements with V and J assigned. These tables miss some clones; where compared with another copy, unresolved V genes account for less than half of the shortfall, and the remainder is unexplained. V and J calls and clone size are given by that table; D and trimming were obtained from the DNA. The sample table records some 80,000 clones; about four fifths of these occur just once. The top ten clones comprise roughly 0.58% of the sample.

The entry originates in a study of CD4 T cell repertoires in COVID-19 (TCRdb year 2021). Describing the broader study: To analyze cross-reactivity, the CFSE-low cells were expanded with IL-2 for over eight days and then labeled again and restimulated with spike proteins from other coronaviruses. In COVID-19-recovered individuals, the study described naturally processed CD4+ T cell responses to SARS-CoV-2 spike and nucleoprotein and used TCR Vbeta sequencing to evaluate clonal composition. TCR Vbeta repertoire analysis of SARS-CoV-2-reactive T cells was conducted at the subset level in a few recovered individuals. On the study overall, not on this receptor specifically: Between roughly 7 and 25% of SARS-CoV-2 clonotypes were also detected in SARS-CoV and/or HKU1 spike-stimulated secondary cultures, consistent with cross-reactivity. Several of the most expanded SARS-CoV-2-reactive clonotypes were present in two or all three memory subsets, which suggests intraclonal diversification.

The time point label here, explained by the study, means: sample from a COVID-19-recovered individual after infection. Donors were patients who had recovered from mild-to-severe COVID-19. Memory T cell samples that were not cultured went straight to sequencing right after ex vivo isolation. From peripheral blood mononuclear cells, the researchers isolated CD4+ total memory, central memory, effector memory and circulating T follicular helper cells. The sequence links TRBV9 to TRBJ1-4, with the D gene not confidently named. The source was CD4+ T cells from peripheral blood, collected after recovery from COVID-19. This clonotype was obtained from a human donor who had COVID-19. The CDR3 in this case is CASSVEAHSTNEKLFF. The nucleotide sequence is TGTGCCAGCAGCGTAGAGGCCCATTCAACTAATGAAAAACTGTTTTTT.